This T cell receptor beta chain is from a study of CD8 T cells in Susac syndrome. The CDR3 spans 15 residues. V was pared by 2 bases and J by 5 bases, with 15 bases between. Germline CDR1 reads MNHEY; CDR2 reads SVGAGI. Reverse transcription of roughly 0.5 to 1 ug RNA was carried out with random hexamers. TCR beta CDR3 was amplified by immunoSEQ covering 54 Vbeta and 13 Jbeta. TCRdb itself ran the immunoSEQ multiplex PCR reads through MiXCR, one entry per CDR3 protein. The sample lists about 200,000 distinct CDR3 sequences, 85% to 95% occurring once. From blood CD8+ and CD4+ T cells, TCR beta sequences were generated. Controls comprised healthy donors matched for age and sex.

The V gene is TRBV6-5, the J gene TRBJ2-5, with D possibly TRBD2 on 7 matching bases. Specimen: CD4+ T cells from PBMCs. The source of this sequence is a human donor in good health. The CDR3 sequence is CASSYGGQGGETQYF. As DNA, the CDR3 is TGTGCCAGCAGTTACGGGGGGCAGGGAGGGGAGACCCAGTACTTC.